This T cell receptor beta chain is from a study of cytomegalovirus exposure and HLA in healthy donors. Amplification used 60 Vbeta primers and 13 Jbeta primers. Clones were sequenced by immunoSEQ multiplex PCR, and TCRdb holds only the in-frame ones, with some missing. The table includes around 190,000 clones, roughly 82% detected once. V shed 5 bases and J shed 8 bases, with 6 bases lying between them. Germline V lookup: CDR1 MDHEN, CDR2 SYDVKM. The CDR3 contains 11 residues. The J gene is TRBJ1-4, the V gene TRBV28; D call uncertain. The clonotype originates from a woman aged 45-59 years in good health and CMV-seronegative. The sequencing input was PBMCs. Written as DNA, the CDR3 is TGTGCCAGCAGTATCCAAGAAAAACTGTTTTTT. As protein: CASSIQEKLFF.